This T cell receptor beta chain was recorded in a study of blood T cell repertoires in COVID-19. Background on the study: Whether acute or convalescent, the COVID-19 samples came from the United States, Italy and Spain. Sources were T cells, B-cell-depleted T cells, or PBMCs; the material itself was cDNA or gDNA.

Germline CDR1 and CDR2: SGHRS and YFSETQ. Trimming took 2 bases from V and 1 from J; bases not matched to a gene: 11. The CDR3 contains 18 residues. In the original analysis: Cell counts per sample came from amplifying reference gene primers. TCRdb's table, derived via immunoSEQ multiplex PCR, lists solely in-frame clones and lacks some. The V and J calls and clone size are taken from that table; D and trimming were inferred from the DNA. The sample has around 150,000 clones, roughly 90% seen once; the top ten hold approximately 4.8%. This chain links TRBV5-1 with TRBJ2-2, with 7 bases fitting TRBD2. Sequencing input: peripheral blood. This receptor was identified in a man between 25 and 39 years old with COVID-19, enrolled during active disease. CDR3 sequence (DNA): TGCGCCAGCAGCTTAGATCGGGCCGCGGGAGTGAACACCGGGGAGCTGTTTTTT. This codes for CASSLDRAAGVNTGELFF.